The rows below give T cell receptor beta chains drawn from one sample of a study of blood T cell repertoires in COVID-19. The table came from immunoSEQ multiplex PCR; TCRdb's copy has only in-frame clones and leaves some out. This table holds roughly 400,000 clones, nearly 90% found once. Sequenced sample: PBMCs or T cells enriched from blood (not recorded which). The receptors were gathered from a woman aged 18 to 35 who had been exposed to COVID-19. Both conserved end residues are part of each CDR3. The D gene is left open where the match is weak. Only some rows state a clone size, as once, few, many or a class for expanded clones.

d_call: TRBD1; j_call: TRBJ1-4; clone_size: .; v_call: TRBV27; cdr3_nt: TGTGCCAGCAGTGCCGAACAGGGGTGGTCTGAAAAACTGTTTTTT; cdr3_aa: CASSAEQGWSEKLFF
d_call: .; j_call: TRBJ2-1; clone_size: .; v_call: TRBV6-5; cdr3_nt: TGTGCCAGCAGTTACGCTATACTAGCCGAGCAGTTCTTC; cdr3_aa: CASSYAILAEQFF
d_call: TRBD2; j_call: TRBJ2-7; clone_size: .; v_call: TRBV4-1; cdr3_nt: TGCGCCAGCAGCCAAGAACTAGCGGCGGAGGGCTACGAGCAGTACTTC; cdr3_aa: CASSQELAAEGYEQYF
d_call: TRBD2; j_call: TRBJ2-1; clone_size: .; v_call: TRBV27; cdr3_nt: TGTGCCAGCAGTCGCCTAGCGGGAGATTACAATGAGCAGTTCTTC; cdr3_aa: CASSRLAGDYNEQFF
d_call: .; j_call: TRBJ1-5; clone_size: .; v_call: TRBV6-1; cdr3_nt: TGTGCCAGCAGTGAAAGTTGGGCCAGCAATCAGCCCCAGCATTTT; cdr3_aa: CASSESWASNQPQHF
d_call: TRBD2; j_call: TRBJ2-7; clone_size: .; v_call: TRBV7-8; cdr3_nt: TGTGCCAGCTCACGAGCGGGGGTCGCCGACGAGCAGTACTTC; cdr3_aa: CASSRAGVADEQYF
d_call: TRBD1; j_call: TRBJ2-7; clone_size: .; v_call: TRBV6-5; cdr3_nt: TGTGCCAGCAGCCGGACAGGGGTGTACGAGCAGTACTTC; cdr3_aa: CASSRTGVYEQYF
d_call: TRBD1; j_call: TRBJ1-2; clone_size: .; v_call: TRBV6-5; cdr3_nt: TGTGCCAGCAGCCCCACAGGGGTCTATGGCTACACCTTC; cdr3_aa: CASSPTGVYGYTF
d_call: TRBD2; j_call: TRBJ2-7; clone_size: .; v_call: TRBV7-2; cdr3_nt: TGTGCCAGCAGCCCTAGGCCGGGACTAGCCTACGAGCAGTACTTC; cdr3_aa: CASSPRPGLAYEQYF
d_call: TRBD2; j_call: TRBJ2-3; clone_size: few; v_call: TRBV4-2; cdr3_nt: TGTGCCAGCAGCCAAGCCCTTCACCAGGGCGGGAGGGCCGTAGATACGCAGTATTTT; cdr3_aa: CASSQALHQGGRAVDTQYF
d_call: .; j_call: TRBJ1-1; clone_size: .; v_call: TRBV7-3; cdr3_nt: TGTGCCAGCAGCCCCCGCGGCCCGGCGTGGGGGGACGCTGAAGCTTTCTTT; cdr3_aa: CASSPRGPAWGDAEAFF
d_call: TRBD1; j_call: TRBJ1-2; clone_size: few; v_call: TRBV19; cdr3_nt: TGTGCCAGTAGTATAGATCCCCGGGACAGGGGCCCTCGACCGTTCGGCTACACCTTC; cdr3_aa: CASSIDPRDRGPRPFGYTF
d_call: TRBD1; j_call: TRBJ2-1; clone_size: .; v_call: TRBV15; cdr3_nt: TGTGCCACCAGCAGAACCCGGGACAGCGAGCTTGAGCAGTTCTTC; cdr3_aa: CATSRTRDSELEQFF
d_call: TRBD1; j_call: TRBJ2-1; clone_size: .; v_call: TRBV7-9; cdr3_nt: TGTGCCAGCAGTAGCCGGGACAGGGGGCTCTATGAGCAGTTCTTC; cdr3_aa: CASSSRDRGLYEQFF
d_call: TRBD2; j_call: TRBJ2-7; clone_size: .; v_call: TRBV19; cdr3_nt: TGTGCCAGTAGTAGGCGGGAGTGGTACGAGCAGTACTTC; cdr3_aa: CASSRREWYEQYF
d_call: .; j_call: TRBJ1-6; clone_size: .; v_call: TRBV7-3; cdr3_nt: TGTGCCAGCAGCTTAAAGGGCCAGGGAAGCAATTCACCCCTCCACTTT; cdr3_aa: CASSLKGQGSNSPLHF
d_call: TRBD1; j_call: TRBJ1-1; clone_size: .; v_call: TRBV20-1; cdr3_nt: TGCAGTGCTAGTGGGACAGGGGGGAATACTGAAGCTTTCTTT; cdr3_aa: CSASGTGGNTEAFF
d_call: TRBD2; j_call: TRBJ2-7; clone_size: .; v_call: TRBV7-2; cdr3_nt: TGTGCCAGCAGCTTAGGCCTAGCGGGAGGACCAATCTCCTACGAGCAGTACTTC; cdr3_aa: CASSLGLAGGPISYEQYF
d_call: TRBD2; j_call: TRBJ2-1; clone_size: .; v_call: TRBV5-1; cdr3_nt: TGCGCCAGCAGCTTGGCCGGGGGGGACAATGAGCAGTTCTTC; cdr3_aa: CASSLAGGDNEQFF
d_call: TRBD2; j_call: TRBJ2-1; clone_size: once; v_call: TRBV24-1; cdr3_nt: TGTGCCACCAGCAGCGGGGGGTTGTACAATGAGCAGTTCTTC; cdr3_aa: CATSSGGLYNEQFF
d_call: TRBD2; j_call: TRBJ2-7; clone_size: .; v_call: TRBV18; cdr3_nt: TGTGCCAGCTCACCCCCGGGACTAGGGGCCTACGAGCAGTACTTC; cdr3_aa: CASSPPGLGAYEQYF
d_call: .; j_call: TRBJ2-4; clone_size: .; v_call: TRBV7-2; cdr3_nt: TGTGCCAGCAGTACAAGTCTAGCCAAAAACATTCAGTACTTC; cdr3_aa: CASSTSLAKNIQYF
d_call: .; j_call: TRBJ1-6; clone_size: .; v_call: TRBV5-6; cdr3_nt: TGTGCCAGCAGCTTGGGTGGAGTTAGCTCCTATAATTCACCCCTCCACTTT; cdr3_aa: CASSLGGVSSYNSPLHF
d_call: TRBD1; j_call: TRBJ2-7; clone_size: .; v_call: TRBV29-1; cdr3_nt: TGCAGCGTTGACGCAGGGGGTCCCTACGAGCAGTACTTC; cdr3_aa: CSVDAGGPYEQYF
d_call: TRBD1; j_call: TRBJ2-7; clone_size: .; v_call: TRBV27; cdr3_nt: TGTGCCAGCAGTTTTCTCCGGGACAGCTACGAGCAGTACTTC; cdr3_aa: CASSFLRDSYEQYF
d_call: .; j_call: TRBJ2-1; clone_size: .; v_call: TRBV4-1; cdr3_nt: TGCGCCAGCAGCCAAGTTTTGGATTGGGGCCAGCCCTACAATGAGCAGTTCTTC; cdr3_aa: CASSQVLDWGQPYNEQFF
d_call: TRBD1; j_call: TRBJ1-4; clone_size: .; v_call: TRBV30; cdr3_nt: TGTGCCTGGATGGACAGGGGGCGAGATGAAAAACTGTTTTTT; cdr3_aa: CAWMDRGRDEKLFF
d_call: .; j_call: TRBJ1-5; clone_size: .; v_call: TRBV14; cdr3_nt: TGTGCCAGCAGTCCAACAGGGTATAGCAATCAGCCCCAGCATTTT; cdr3_aa: CASSPTGYSNQPQHF
d_call: .; j_call: TRBJ1-1; clone_size: .; v_call: TRBV4-3; cdr3_nt: TGCGCCAGCAGCCAAGATTACGGGGTGCGAGCTTTCTTT; cdr3_aa: CASSQDYGVRAFF
d_call: TRBD2; j_call: TRBJ2-2; clone_size: .; v_call: TRBV18; cdr3_nt: TGTGCCAGCTCACCACCCGGGGGGATGGCGAACACCGGGGAGCTGTTTTTT; cdr3_aa: CASSPPGGMANTGELFF
d_call: TRBD2; j_call: TRBJ2-1; clone_size: few; v_call: TRBV2; cdr3_nt: TGTGCCAGCAGTGAACTAGCGGGAGGGCGGTACAATGAGCAGTTCTTC; cdr3_aa: CASSELAGGRYNEQFF
d_call: TRBD2; j_call: TRBJ2-1; clone_size: .; v_call: TRBV6-5; cdr3_nt: TGTGCCAGCAGTCTAGCGGGGCGGGTTGGGGATGAGCAGTTCTTC; cdr3_aa: CASSLAGRVGDEQFF
d_call: TRBD1; j_call: TRBJ2-5; clone_size: .; v_call: TRBV24-1; cdr3_nt: TGTGCCACCAGTGATTCCGGGACAGCAAAGGAAGAGACCCAGTACTTC; cdr3_aa: CATSDSGTAKEETQYF
d_call: TRBD1; j_call: TRBJ1-5; clone_size: .; v_call: TRBV6-1; cdr3_nt: TGTGCCAGCAGTGCCCCCGGGACAGATAGCAATCAGCCCCAGCATTTT; cdr3_aa: CASSAPGTDSNQPQHF
d_call: .; j_call: TRBJ2-1; clone_size: .; v_call: TRBV6-2/TRBV6-3; cdr3_nt: TGTGCCAGCAGTTACCCGCGGGCCCTCTACAATGAGCAGTTCTTC; cdr3_aa: CASSYPRALYNEQFF
d_call: TRBD1; j_call: TRBJ1-4; clone_size: .; v_call: TRBV19; cdr3_nt: TGTGCCAGTAGTACCCCGTCCCGAGGGACAGTTAATGAAAAACTGTTTTTT; cdr3_aa: CASSTPSRGTVNEKLFF
d_call: TRBD1; j_call: TRBJ1-2; clone_size: .; v_call: TRBV18; cdr3_nt: TGTGCCAGCTCACCAGCGGACAGGGGATATGGCTACACCTTC; cdr3_aa: CASSPADRGYGYTF
d_call: TRBD2; j_call: TRBJ2-3; clone_size: once; v_call: TRBV7-6; cdr3_nt: TGTGCCAGCAGCCCTGGACTAGCGGAGTACACAGATACGCAGTATTTT; cdr3_aa: CASSPGLAEYTDTQYF
d_call: .; j_call: TRBJ1-1; clone_size: once; v_call: TRBV3-1/TRBV3-2; cdr3_nt: TGTGCCAGCAGCCAAGAGGGTAGTGGGGCCTCTTATGAAGCTTTCTTT; cdr3_aa: CASSQEGSGASYEAFF
d_call: .; j_call: TRBJ1-1; clone_size: .; v_call: TRBV11-2; cdr3_nt: TGTGCCAGCAGCCCGTCGGAAGGGGGATTGAACACTGAAGCTTTCTTT; cdr3_aa: CASSPSEGGLNTEAFF
d_call: TRBD1; j_call: TRBJ2-1; clone_size: .; v_call: TRBV29-1; cdr3_nt: TGCAGCGTCCCCGGGACAGGGTCCTCCCTGTACAATGAGCAGTTCTTC; cdr3_aa: CSVPGTGSSLYNEQFF
d_call: TRBD1; j_call: TRBJ2-7; clone_size: .; v_call: TRBV5-6; cdr3_nt: TGTGCCAGCAGCTTGGGGGACAGGGTAGTCAACGAGCAGTACTTC; cdr3_aa: CASSLGDRVVNEQYF
d_call: .; j_call: TRBJ1-1; clone_size: .; v_call: TRBV18; cdr3_nt: TGTGCCAGCTCACCAGAGGGGAGGGGGGGCACTGAAGCTTTCTTT; cdr3_aa: CASSPEGRGGTEAFF
d_call: .; j_call: TRBJ1-4; clone_size: .; v_call: TRBV11-1; cdr3_nt: TGTGCCAGCAGCTTACTGCAGGGGACAACTAATGAAAAACTGTTTTTT; cdr3_aa: CASSLLQGTTNEKLFF
d_call: .; j_call: TRBJ2-5; clone_size: .; v_call: TRBV5-5; cdr3_nt: TGTGCCAGCAGCTTTTCAGGGGTTTGGGAGACCCAGTACTTC; cdr3_aa: CASSFSGVWETQYF
d_call: TRBD2; j_call: TRBJ2-2; clone_size: .; v_call: TRBV7-9; cdr3_nt: TGTGCCGGCGTCGGGGAGCGGGGCACCGGGGAGCTGTTTTTT; cdr3_aa: CAGVGERGTGELFF
d_call: .; j_call: TRBJ1-5; clone_size: once; v_call: TRBV16; cdr3_nt: TGTGCCAGCAGCCAATCGTCAGGGGGCAATCAGCCCCAGCATTTT; cdr3_aa: CASSQSSGGNQPQHF
d_call: .; j_call: TRBJ1-1; clone_size: .; v_call: TRBV6-1; cdr3_nt: TGTGCCAGCAGTGAAGCCGGGCGGGTGAACACTGAAGCTTTCTTT; cdr3_aa: CASSEAGRVNTEAFF
d_call: .; j_call: TRBJ1-2; clone_size: once; v_call: TRBV3-1/TRBV3-2; cdr3_nt: TGTGCCAGCAGCCAAGATGGCATAAGGACGGGGGGCTACACCTTC; cdr3_aa: CASSQDGIRTGGYTF
d_call: TRBD1; j_call: TRBJ1-6; clone_size: .; v_call: TRBV4-1; cdr3_nt: TGCGCCAGCAGCCAAGTACAGGGGGGCTCACCCCTCCACTTT; cdr3_aa: CASSQVQGGSPLHF
d_call: .; j_call: TRBJ2-7; clone_size: .; v_call: TRBV12-3/TRBV12-4; cdr3_nt: TGTGCCAGCAGGATACAGGGAACCTACGAGCAGTACTTC; cdr3_aa: CASRIQGTYEQYF
d_call: TRBD1; j_call: TRBJ2-7; clone_size: .; v_call: TRBV5-1; cdr3_nt: TGCGCCAGCAGCCCCCTTTGGACAGGGGTCTCCTACGAGCAGTACTTC; cdr3_aa: CASSPLWTGVSYEQYF
d_call: TRBD1; j_call: TRBJ2-7; clone_size: .; v_call: TRBV28; cdr3_nt: TGTGCCAGCAGCCCTTACACCGGGACAGGGCTCTACGAGCAGTACTTC; cdr3_aa: CASSPYTGTGLYEQYF
d_call: .; j_call: TRBJ1-1; clone_size: .; v_call: TRBV5-5; cdr3_nt: TGTGCCAGCAGCCCCCGACTGACGGAAAACACTGAAGCTTTCTTT; cdr3_aa: CASSPRLTENTEAFF
d_call: .; j_call: TRBJ1-1; clone_size: .; v_call: TRBV11-3; cdr3_nt: TGTGCCAGCGGGACAAGTGGGCGGGACACTGAAGCTTTCTTT; cdr3_aa: CASGTSGRDTEAFF
d_call: TRBD1; j_call: TRBJ1-1; clone_size: .; v_call: TRBV28; cdr3_nt: TGTGCCAGCAGTTTAACGACGGGACAGATGAACACTGAAGCTTTCTTT; cdr3_aa: CASSLTTGQMNTEAFF